The present entry profiles one T cell receptor beta chain with its context. Its antigen is unknown. Healthy people donating bone marrow made up the donors. The PCR used 60 Vbeta and 13 Jbeta primers. Here immunoSEQ multiplex PCR was the method, and the copy in TCRdb shows in-frame clones only, minus some. The sample holds around 200,000 clones; approximately 80% are singletons and the top ten take more than 8.5%. The sample comes from a study of cytomegalovirus exposure and HLA in healthy donors. Study-level findings and limits: In all likelihood, a cluster of highly shared sequence variants was a sequencing artifact. Cytomegalovirus status, reportedly, was diagnosed with high specificity and sensitivity by the classifier.

The TCR comes from a woman in her forties or fifties in good health and CMV-seropositive. Input material: PBMCs.

The CDR3 DNA reads as TGTGCCAGCATGAATGCGGGGGGGGGTGCTGATACGCAGTATTTT. Translated, it gives CASMNAGGGADTQYF. V and J are TRBV27 and TRBJ2-3; 9 positions match TRBD2. V dropped 7 bases and J dropped 6; count of bases not matched to a gene: 11. The V gene's germline CDR1 is MNHEY and CDR2 SMNVEV (reference sequence). The CDR3 runs 15 residues.